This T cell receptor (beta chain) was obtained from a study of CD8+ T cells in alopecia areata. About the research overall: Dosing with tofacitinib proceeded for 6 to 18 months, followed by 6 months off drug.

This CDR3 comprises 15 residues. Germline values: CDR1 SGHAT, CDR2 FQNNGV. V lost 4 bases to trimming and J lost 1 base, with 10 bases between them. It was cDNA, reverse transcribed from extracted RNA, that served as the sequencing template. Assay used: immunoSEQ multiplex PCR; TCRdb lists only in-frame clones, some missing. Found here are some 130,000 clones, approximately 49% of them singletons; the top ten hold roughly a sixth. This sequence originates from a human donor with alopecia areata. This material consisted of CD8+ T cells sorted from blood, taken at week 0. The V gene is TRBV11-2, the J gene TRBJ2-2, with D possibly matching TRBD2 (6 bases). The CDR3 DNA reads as TGTGCCAGCAGCTCGTCGGAGGGGAACACCGGGGAGCTGTTTTTT. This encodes CASSSSEGNTGELFF.